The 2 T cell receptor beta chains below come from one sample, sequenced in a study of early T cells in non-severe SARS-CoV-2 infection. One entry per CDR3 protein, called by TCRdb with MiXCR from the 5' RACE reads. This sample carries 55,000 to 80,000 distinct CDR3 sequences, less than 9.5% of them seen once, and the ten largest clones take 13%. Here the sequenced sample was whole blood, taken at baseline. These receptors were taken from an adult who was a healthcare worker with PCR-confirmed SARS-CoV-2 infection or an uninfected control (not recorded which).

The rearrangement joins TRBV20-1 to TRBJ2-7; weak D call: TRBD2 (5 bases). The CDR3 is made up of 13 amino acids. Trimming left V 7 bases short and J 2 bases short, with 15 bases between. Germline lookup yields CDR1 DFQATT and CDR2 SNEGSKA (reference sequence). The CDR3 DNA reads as TGCAGTGTTAAAAGCGGTGAAACCTACGAGCAGTACTTC. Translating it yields CSVKSGETYEQYF.

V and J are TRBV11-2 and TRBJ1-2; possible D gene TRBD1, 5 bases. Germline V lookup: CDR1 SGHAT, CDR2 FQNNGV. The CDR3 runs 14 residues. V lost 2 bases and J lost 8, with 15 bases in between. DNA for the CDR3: TGTGCCAGCAGCTTAAATCCCCAGGGAGGAGGCTACACCTTC. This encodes CASSLNPQGGGYTF.